This record concerns one TCR beta chain sequence. The method was immunoSEQ multiplex PCR; TCRdb's version includes in-frame clones alone and lacks a portion of them. Among 120,000 or so clones listed, about four fifths were seen once. CDR3 size: 15 residues. Germline loops: CDR1 MNHEY, CDR2 SVGAGI. The V gene lost 6 bases and the J gene lost 6 bases, with 20 bases spanning the gap. The data originate from a study of blood T cell repertoires in COVID-19. Sequenced material: peripheral blood. This chain uses TRBV6-5 with TRBJ1-2; D is ambiguous. The clonotype originates from a man aged 25-40 years with COVID-19, enrolled during active disease. CDR3 amino acids: CASSLGYRAPHGYTF. The CDR3, as DNA: TGTGCCAGCAGCCTAGGCTATCGAGCCCCCCATGGCTACACCTTC.